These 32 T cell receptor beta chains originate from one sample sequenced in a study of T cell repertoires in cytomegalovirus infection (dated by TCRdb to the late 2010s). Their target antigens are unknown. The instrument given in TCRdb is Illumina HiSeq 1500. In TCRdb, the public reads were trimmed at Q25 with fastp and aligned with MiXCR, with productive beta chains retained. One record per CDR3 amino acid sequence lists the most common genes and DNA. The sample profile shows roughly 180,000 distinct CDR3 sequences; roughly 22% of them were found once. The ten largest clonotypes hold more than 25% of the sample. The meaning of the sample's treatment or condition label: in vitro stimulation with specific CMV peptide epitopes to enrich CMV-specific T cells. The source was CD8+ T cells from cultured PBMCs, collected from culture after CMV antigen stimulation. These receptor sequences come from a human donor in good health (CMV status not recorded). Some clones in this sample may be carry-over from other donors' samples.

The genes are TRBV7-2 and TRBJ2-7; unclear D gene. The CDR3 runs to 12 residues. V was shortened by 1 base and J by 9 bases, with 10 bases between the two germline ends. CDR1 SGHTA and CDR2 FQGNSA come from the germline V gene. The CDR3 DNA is TGTGCCAGCAGCTTAGGAATCCTGGGGCAGTACTTC. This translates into CASSLGILGQYF.

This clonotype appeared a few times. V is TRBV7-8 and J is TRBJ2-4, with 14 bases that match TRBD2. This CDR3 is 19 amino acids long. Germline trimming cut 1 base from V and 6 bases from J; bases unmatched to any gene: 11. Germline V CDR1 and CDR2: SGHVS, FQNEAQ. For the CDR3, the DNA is TGTGCCAGCAGCTTAGAATTGGGACTAGCGGGGGTTTTGGGAAACATTCAGTACTTC. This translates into CASSLELGLAGVLGNIQYF.

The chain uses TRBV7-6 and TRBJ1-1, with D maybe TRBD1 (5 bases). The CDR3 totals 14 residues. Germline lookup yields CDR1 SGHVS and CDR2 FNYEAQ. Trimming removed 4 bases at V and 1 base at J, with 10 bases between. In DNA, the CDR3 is TGTGCCAGCAGCTCCTATACAGGGAACACTGAAGCTTTCTTT. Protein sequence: CASSSYTGNTEAFF.

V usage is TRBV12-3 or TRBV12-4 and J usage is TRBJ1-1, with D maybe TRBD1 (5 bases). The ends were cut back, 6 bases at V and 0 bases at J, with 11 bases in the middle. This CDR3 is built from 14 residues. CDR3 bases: TGTGCCAGCAGGGCGGGACCCCTGAACACTGAAGCTTTCTTT. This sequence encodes CASRAGPLNTEAFF.

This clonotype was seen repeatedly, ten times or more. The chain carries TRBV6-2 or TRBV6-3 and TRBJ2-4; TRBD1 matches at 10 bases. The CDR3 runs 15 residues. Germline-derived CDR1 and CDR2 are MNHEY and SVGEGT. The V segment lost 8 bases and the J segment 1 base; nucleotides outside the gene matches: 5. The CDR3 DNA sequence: TGTGCCAGCTCGTCGGACAGGGGGGCCAAAAACATTCAGTACTTC. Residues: CASSSDRGAKNIQYF.

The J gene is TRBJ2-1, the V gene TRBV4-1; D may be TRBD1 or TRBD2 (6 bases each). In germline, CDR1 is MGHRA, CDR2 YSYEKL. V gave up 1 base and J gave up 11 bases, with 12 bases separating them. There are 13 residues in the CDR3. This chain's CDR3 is CASSQAGGAKQFF. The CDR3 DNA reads TGCGCCAGCAGCCAAGCCGGGGGCGCCAAGCAGTTCTTC.

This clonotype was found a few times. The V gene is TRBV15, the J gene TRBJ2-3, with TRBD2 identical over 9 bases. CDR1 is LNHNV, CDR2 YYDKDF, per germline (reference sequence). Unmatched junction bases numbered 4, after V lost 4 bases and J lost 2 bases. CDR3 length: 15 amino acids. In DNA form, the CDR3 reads TGTGCCACCAGCAACCAGCGGGGGGCCACAGATACGCAGTATTTT. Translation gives CATSNQRGATDTQYF.

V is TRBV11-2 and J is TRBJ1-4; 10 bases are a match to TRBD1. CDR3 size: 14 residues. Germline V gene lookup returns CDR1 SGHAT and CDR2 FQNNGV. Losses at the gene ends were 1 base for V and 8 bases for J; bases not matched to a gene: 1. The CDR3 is CASSLGTGGEKLFF. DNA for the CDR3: TGTGCCAGCAGCTTAGGGACAGGGGGGGAAAAACTGTTTTTT.

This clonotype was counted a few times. The chain's CDR3 is CASSPSTGASTDTQYF. CDR3 nucleotide sequence: TGTGCCAGCAGCCCGTCAACGGGGGCTAGCACAGATACGCAGTATTTT. The rearrangement uses TRBV7-9 and TRBJ2-3; TRBD1 or TRBD2 may be the D gene (6 bases each). Deletions cut 5 bases from V and 0 bases from J, with 15 bases between. Per germline, CDR1 SEHNR and CDR2 FQNEAQ (reference sequence). The CDR3 has 16 residues.

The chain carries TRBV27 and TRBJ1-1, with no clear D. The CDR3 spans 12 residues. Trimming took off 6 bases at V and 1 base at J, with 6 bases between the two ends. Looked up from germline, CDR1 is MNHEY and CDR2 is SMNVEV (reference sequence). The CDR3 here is CASREANTEAFF. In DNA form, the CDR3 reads TGTGCCAGCAGAGAGGCGAACACTGAAGCTTTCTTT.

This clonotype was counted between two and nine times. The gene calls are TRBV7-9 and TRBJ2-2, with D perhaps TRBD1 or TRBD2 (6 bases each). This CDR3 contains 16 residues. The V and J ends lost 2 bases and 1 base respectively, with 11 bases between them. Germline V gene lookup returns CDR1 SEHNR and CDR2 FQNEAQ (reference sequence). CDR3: CASSLMEGVNTGELFF. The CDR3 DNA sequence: TGTGCCAGCAGCTTAATGGAGGGGGTGAACACCGGGGAGCTGTTTTTT.

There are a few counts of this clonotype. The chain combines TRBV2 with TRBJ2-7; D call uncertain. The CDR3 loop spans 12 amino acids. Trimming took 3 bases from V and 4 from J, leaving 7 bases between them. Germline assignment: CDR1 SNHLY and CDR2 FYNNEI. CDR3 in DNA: TGTGCCAGCAGTGACAGAAAATACGAGCAGTACTTC. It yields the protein CASSDRKYEQYF.

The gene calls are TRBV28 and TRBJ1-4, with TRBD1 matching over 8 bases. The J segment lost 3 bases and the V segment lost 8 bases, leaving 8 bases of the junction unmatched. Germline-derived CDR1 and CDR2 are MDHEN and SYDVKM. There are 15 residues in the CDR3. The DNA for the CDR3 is TGTGCCAGCCGGGACAGGAGTTTAGCTAATGAAAAACTGTTTTTT. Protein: CASRDRSLANEKLFF.

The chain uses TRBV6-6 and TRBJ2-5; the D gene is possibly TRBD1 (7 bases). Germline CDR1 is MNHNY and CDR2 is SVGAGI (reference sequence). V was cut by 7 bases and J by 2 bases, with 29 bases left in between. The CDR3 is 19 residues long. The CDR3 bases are TGTGCCAGCAACCCCCCCGGGGGAACGACAGGGCCCCTACAAGAGACCCAGTACTTC. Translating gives CASNPPGGTTGPLQETQYF.

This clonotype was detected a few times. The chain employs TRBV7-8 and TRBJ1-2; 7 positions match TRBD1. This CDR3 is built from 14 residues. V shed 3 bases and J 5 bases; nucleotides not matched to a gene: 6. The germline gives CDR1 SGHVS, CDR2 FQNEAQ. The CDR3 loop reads CASSFGTGEYGYTF. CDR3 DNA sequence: TGTGCCAGCAGCTTTGGAACAGGGGAGTATGGCTACACCTTC.

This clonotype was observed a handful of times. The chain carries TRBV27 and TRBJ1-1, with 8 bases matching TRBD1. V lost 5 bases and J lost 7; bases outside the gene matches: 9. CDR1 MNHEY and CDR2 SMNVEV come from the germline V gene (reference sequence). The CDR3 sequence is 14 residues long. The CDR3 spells CASSPGRGRVEAFF. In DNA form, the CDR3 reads TGTGCCAGCAGTCCCGGCAGGGGGCGAGTTGAAGCTTTCTTT.

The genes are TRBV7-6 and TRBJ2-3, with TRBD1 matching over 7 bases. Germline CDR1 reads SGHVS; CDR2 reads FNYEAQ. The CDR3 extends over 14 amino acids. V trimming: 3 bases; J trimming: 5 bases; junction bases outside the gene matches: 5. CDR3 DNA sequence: TGTGCCAGCAGCTTGACAGGGAAGGAAGATACGCAGTATTTT. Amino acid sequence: CASSLTGKEDTQYF. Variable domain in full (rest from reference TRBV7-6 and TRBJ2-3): GAGVSQSPRYKVTKRGQDVALRCDPISGHVSLYWYRQALGQGPEFLTYFNYEAQQDKSGLPNDRFSAERPEGSISTLTIQRTEQRDSAMYRCASSLTGKEDTQYFGPGTRLTVL.

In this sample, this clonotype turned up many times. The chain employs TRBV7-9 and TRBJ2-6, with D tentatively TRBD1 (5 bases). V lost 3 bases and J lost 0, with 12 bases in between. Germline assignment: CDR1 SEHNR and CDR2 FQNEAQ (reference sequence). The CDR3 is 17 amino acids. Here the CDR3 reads CASSFGHLSSGANVLTF. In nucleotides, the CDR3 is TGTGCCAGCAGCTTTGGACACCTGAGCTCTGGGGCCAACGTCCTGACTTTC.

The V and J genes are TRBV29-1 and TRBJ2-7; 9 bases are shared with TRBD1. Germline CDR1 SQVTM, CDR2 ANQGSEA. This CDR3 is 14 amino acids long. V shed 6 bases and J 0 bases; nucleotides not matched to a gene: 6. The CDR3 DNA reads TGCAGCGTCGGCCGGACAGGGGCCTCCTACGAGCAGTACTTC. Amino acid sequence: CSVGRTGASYEQYF.

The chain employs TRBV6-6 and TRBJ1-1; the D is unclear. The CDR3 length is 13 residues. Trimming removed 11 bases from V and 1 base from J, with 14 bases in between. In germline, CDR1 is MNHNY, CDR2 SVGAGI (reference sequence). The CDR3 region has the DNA TGTGCCGGTTACAGCGGCGGGAACACTGAAGCTTTCTTT. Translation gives CAGYSGGNTEAFF.

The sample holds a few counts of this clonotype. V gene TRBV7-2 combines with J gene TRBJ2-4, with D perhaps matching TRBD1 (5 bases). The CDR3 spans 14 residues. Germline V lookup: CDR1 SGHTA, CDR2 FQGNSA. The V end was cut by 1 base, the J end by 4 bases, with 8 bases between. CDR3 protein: CASSLGQGKNIQYF. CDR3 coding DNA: TGTGCCAGCAGCTTAGGGCAGGGAAAAAACATTCAGTACTTC.

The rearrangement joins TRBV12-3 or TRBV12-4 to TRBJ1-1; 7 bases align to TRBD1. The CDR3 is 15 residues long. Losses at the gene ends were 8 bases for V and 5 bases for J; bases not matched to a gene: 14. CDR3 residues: CASCPLQGDGTEAFF. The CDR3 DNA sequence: TGTGCCAGCTGTCCGCTTCAGGGGGATGGGACTGAAGCTTTCTTT.

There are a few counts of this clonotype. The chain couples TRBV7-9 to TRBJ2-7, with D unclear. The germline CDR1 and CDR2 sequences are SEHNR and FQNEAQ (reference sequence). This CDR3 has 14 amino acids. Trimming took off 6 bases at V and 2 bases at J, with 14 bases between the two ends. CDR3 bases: TGTGCCAGCAGTCACGCCCGAGACGCCTACGAGCAGTACTTC. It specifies CASSHARDAYEQYF.

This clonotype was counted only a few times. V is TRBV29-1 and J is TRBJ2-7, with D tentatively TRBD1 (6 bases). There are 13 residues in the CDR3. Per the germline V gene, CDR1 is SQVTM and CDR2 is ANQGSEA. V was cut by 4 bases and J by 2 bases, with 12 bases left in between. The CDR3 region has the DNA TGCAGCGTTGTGACGGGACAAACCTACGAGCAGTACTTC. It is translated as CSVVTGQTYEQYF.

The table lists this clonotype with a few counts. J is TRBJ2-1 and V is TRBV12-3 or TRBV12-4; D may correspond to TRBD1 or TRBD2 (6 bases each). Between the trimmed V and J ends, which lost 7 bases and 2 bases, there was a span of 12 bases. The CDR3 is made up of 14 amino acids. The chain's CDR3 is CASTLGGPYNEQFF. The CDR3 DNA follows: TGTGCCAGCACCCTAGGGGGGCCCTACAATGAGCAGTTCTTC.

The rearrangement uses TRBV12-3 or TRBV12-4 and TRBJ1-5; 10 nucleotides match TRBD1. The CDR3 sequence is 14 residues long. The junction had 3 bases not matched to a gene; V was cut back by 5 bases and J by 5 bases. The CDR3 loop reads CASSMGQGHQPQHF. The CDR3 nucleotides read TGTGCCAGCAGTATGGGACAGGGGCATCAGCCCCAGCATTTT.

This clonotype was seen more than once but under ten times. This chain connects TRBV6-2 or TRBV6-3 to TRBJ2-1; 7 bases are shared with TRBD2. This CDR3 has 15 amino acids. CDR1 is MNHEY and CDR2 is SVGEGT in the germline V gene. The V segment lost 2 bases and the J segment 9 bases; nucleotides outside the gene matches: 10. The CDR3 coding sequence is TGTGCCAGCAGTTACCTCCGGGGGGAGACGGGTGAGCAGTTCTTC. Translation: CASSYLRGETGEQFF.

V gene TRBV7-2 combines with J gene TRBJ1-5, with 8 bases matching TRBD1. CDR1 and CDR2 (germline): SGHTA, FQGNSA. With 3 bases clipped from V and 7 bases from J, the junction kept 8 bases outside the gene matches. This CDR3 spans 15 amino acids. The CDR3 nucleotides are TGTGCCAGCAGCTTTAGACAGGGGTCCAGGCAGCCCCAGCATTTT. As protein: CASSFRQGSRQPQHF.

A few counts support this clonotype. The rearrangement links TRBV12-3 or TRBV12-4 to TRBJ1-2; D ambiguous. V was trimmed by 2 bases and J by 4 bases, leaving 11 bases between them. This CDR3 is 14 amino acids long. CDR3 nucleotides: TGTGCCAGCAGTTTAATGTTAGGCGGCTATGGCTACACCTTC. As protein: CASSLMLGGYGYTF.

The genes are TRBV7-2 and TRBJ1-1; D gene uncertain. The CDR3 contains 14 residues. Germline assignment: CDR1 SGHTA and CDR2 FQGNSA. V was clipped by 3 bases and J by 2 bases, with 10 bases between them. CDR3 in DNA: TGTGCCAGCAGCTTCGACCGAGGTAACACTGAAGCTTTCTTT. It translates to CASSFDRGNTEAFF.

The CDR3 coding sequence is TGTGCCAGCGGGACACCGATGAACACTGAAGCTTTCTTT. Translating it yields CASGTPMNTEAFF. This chain links TRBV6-2 or TRBV6-3 with TRBJ1-1, with TRBD1 as a possible D gene (6 bases). Germline lookup yields CDR1 MNHEY and CDR2 SVGEGT. V was pared by 8 bases and J by 0 bases, with 10 bases between. CDR3 length: 13 residues.

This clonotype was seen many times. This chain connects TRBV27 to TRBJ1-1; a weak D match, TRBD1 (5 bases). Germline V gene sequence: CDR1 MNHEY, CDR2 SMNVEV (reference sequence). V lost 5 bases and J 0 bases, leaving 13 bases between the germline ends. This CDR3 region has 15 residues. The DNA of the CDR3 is TGTGCCAGCAGTCCGCTGACAGAAATGAACACTGAAGCTTTCTTT. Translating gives CASSPLTEMNTEAFF.